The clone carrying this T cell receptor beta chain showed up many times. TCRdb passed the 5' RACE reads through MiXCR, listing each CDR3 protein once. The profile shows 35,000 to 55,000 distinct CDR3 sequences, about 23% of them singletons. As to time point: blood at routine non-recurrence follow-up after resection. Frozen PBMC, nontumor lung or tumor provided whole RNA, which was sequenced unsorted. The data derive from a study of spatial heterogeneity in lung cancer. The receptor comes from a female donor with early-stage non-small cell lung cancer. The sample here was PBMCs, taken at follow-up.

The CDR3 DNA is TGTGCCAGCAGTTCCGGGCGAACTAATGAAAAACTGTTTTTT. Translation gives CASSSGRTNEKLFF. The chain employs TRBV27 and TRBJ1-4; D unclear. V shed 4 bases and J shed 1 base, with 7 bases lying between them. Germline-derived CDR1 and CDR2 are MNHEY and SMNVEV (reference sequence). The CDR3 contains 14 residues.